This T cell receptor (beta chain) derives from a study of shared clonotypes between healthy human individuals. Investigators spread the genomic DNA of each subset evenly over several immunoSEQ plates. Sequencing used immunoSEQ multiplex PCR; TCRdb keeps in-frame clones, though not all of them. There are 2 million to 2.5 million clones in the sample; 80% to 95% occur only once, and 0.39% lies in the top ten. The TCR sequence derives from a young man in good health. Some clones in this sample may be carry-over from other donors' samples. Sequenced material: naive CD4+ T cells from PBMCs. Subset reported: CD45RA+ positively selected.

CDR3 DNA sequence: TGCGCCAGCAGCCAGGCGACAGGGACTGGTCAGCCCCAGCATTTT. Translation: CASSQATGTGQPQHF. The gene calls are TRBV4-1 and TRBJ1-5; 7 positions agree with TRBD1. The germline CDR1 and CDR2 sequences are MGHRA and YSYEKL. With 3 bases clipped from V and 6 bases from J, the junction kept 8 bases outside the gene matches. This CDR3 contains 15 residues.